This T cell receptor (beta chain) was sequenced for a study of blood T cell repertoires in COVID-19. Germline V gene data show CDR1 as MNHNY and CDR2 as SVGAGI (reference sequence). The V end lost 7 bases, the J end lost 4 bases, and 14 bases lay between the germline ends. The CDR3 consists of 14 residues. Measured with immunoSEQ multiplex PCR; TCRdb has only the in-frame clones, and not every one. This repertoire shows around 170,000 clones, about 90% found once; its top ten account for 2.5% to 3.5%. This clonotype originated in a man in his 60s with acute or convalescent COVID-19. The genes are TRBV6-6 and TRBJ1-3; D is ambiguous. Source material: peripheral blood. The CDR3 nucleotides are TGTGCCAGCACTACGCCGGGAAGAGGAAACACCATATATTTT. Translated, it gives CASTTPGRGNTIYF.